These T cell receptor beta chains were read from a single sample in a study of cytotoxic CD8 clonotypes in ibrutinib-treated CLL. Profiling relied on immunoSEQ multiplex PCR, and the TCRdb table lists in-frame clones only, not all of them. This table holds tens of thousands of clones, about two thirds found once. Source: PBMCs, taken at disease progression, from a patient treated with ibrutinib. These receptors were collected from a human donor with chronic lymphocytic leukemia. The CDR3 runs from the conserved cysteine through the conserved F or W. A D gene is named only where the DNA matches it firmly. The size of a clone is reported for some rows only, either as once, few or many, or as a class for expanded clones.

CDR3 length: 16
clone size: NA
D gene: TRBD1
J gene: TRBJ1-1
V gene: TRBV4-2
CDR3 protein: CASSLSGGGWNTEAFF
CDR3 DNA: TGTGCCAGCAGCCTTAGCGGAGGGGGCTGGAACACTGAAGCTTTCTTT

CDR3 length: 13
clone size: NA
D gene: NA
J gene: TRBJ2-7
V gene: TRBV7-2
CDR3 protein: CASSLGAPYEQYF
CDR3 DNA: TGTGCCAGCAGCTTAGGCGCGCCCTACGAGCAGTACTTC

CDR3 length: 15
clone size: NA
D gene: TRBD1
J gene: TRBJ2-7
V gene: TRBV4-2
CDR3 protein: CASSQDPGTGNEQYF
CDR3 DNA: TGTGCCAGCAGCCAGGACCCCGGGACAGGGAACGAGCAGTACTTC

CDR3 length: 15
clone size: NA
D gene: NA
J gene: TRBJ1-1
V gene: TRBV6-5
CDR3 protein: CASSYFPGRGTEAFF
CDR3 DNA: TGTGCCAGCAGTTACTTCCCGGGGAGAGGGACTGAAGCTTTCTTT

CDR3 length: 17
clone size: NA
D gene: NA
J gene: TRBJ2-4
V gene: TRBV4-1
CDR3 protein: CASSQGAAGGRGNIQYF
CDR3 DNA: TGCGCCAGCAGCCAAGGGGCAGCTGGGGGCCGGGGAAACATTCAGTACTTC

CDR3 length: 13
clone size: NA
D gene: NA
J gene: TRBJ2-1
V gene: TRBV7-3
CDR3 protein: CASSLGGINEQFF
CDR3 DNA: TGTGCCAGCAGCTTAGGGGGCATCAATGAGCAGTTCTTC

CDR3 length: 19
clone size: NA
D gene: TRBD1
J gene: TRBJ1-3
V gene: TRBV2
CDR3 protein: CASSEYVVEGAEAGNTIYF
CDR3 DNA: TGTGCCAGCAGTGAGTATGTGGTAGAGGGGGCTGAAGCTGGAAACACCATATATTTT

CDR3 length: 13
clone size: NA
D gene: NA
J gene: TRBJ2-7
V gene: TRBV29-1
CDR3 protein: CSVVPPTSYEQYF
CDR3 DNA: TGCAGCGTTGTCCCCCCAACATCCTACGAGCAGTACTTC

CDR3 length: 13
clone size: NA
D gene: NA
J gene: TRBJ1-2
V gene: TRBV19
CDR3 protein: CASKEQVEYGYTF
CDR3 DNA: TGTGCCTCCAAGGAGCAGGTCGAGTATGGCTACACCTTC

CDR3 length: 15
clone size: NA
D gene: TRBD2
J gene: TRBJ2-1
V gene: TRBV5-4
CDR3 protein: CASSFGGGPYNEQFF
CDR3 DNA: TGTGCCAGCAGCTTTGGGGGGGGACCCTACAATGAGCAGTTCTTC

CDR3 length: 14
clone size: few
D gene: NA
J gene: TRBJ1-1
V gene: TRBV7-8
CDR3 protein: CASSLASGQNKAFF
CDR3 DNA: TGTGCCAGCAGCTTGGCAAGCGGACAGAATAAAGCTTTCTTT

CDR3 length: 15
clone size: NA
D gene: NA
J gene: TRBJ2-1
V gene: TRBV27
CDR3 protein: CASSLGQGSYNEQFF
CDR3 DNA: TGTGCCAGCAGTTTAGGTCAGGGGTCCTACAATGAGCAGTTCTTC

CDR3 length: 15
clone size: NA
D gene: TRBD1
J gene: TRBJ1-6
V gene: TRBV11-2
CDR3 protein: CASSLDAGGSVPLHF
CDR3 DNA: TGTGCCAGCAGCTTAGATGCAGGGGGCTCTGTGCCCCTCCACTTT

CDR3 length: 15
clone size: NA
D gene: TRBD1
J gene: TRBJ1-2
V gene: TRBV2
CDR3 protein: CASSLRTGGAYGYTF
CDR3 DNA: TGTGCCAGCAGTCTGAGGACAGGGGGCGCATATGGCTACACCTTC

CDR3 length: 15
clone size: NA
D gene: NA
J gene: TRBJ2-6
V gene: TRBV7-2
CDR3 protein: CASSLTNSGANVLTF
CDR3 DNA: TGTGCCAGCAGCTTAACGAACTCTGGGGCCAACGTCCTGACTTTC

CDR3 length: 15
clone size: few
D gene: TRBD1
J gene: TRBJ2-7
V gene: TRBV13
CDR3 protein: CASSSRDRGTHEQYF
CDR3 DNA: TGTGCCAGCAGCTCACGCGACAGGGGGACTCACGAGCAGTACTTC

CDR3 length: 12
clone size: NA
D gene: NA
J gene: TRBJ1-2
V gene: TRBV19
CDR3 protein: CASTQGPYGYTF
CDR3 DNA: TGTGCCAGTACCCAGGGGCCCTATGGCTACACCTTC

CDR3 length: 17
clone size: NA
D gene: NA
J gene: TRBJ1-1
V gene: TRBV5-5
CDR3 protein: CASSLSVARLGDTEAFF
CDR3 DNA: TGTGCCAGCAGCTTGTCAGTGGCACGGTTAGGGGACACTGAAGCTTTCTTT

CDR3 length: 14
clone size: NA
D gene: NA
J gene: TRBJ1-6
V gene: TRBV5-1
CDR3 protein: CASRDREGDSPLHF
CDR3 DNA: TGCGCCAGCAGGGACCGAGAGGGGGACTCACCCCTCCACTTT

CDR3 length: 14
clone size: few
D gene: NA
J gene: TRBJ2-1
V gene: TRBV4-2
CDR3 protein: CASSQGGWENEQFF
CDR3 DNA: TGTGCCAGCAGCCAAGGCGGGTGGGAGAATGAGCAGTTCTTC

CDR3 length: 15
clone size: NA
D gene: NA
J gene: TRBJ1-3
V gene: TRBV10-2
CDR3 protein: CASSAVPVSGNTIYF
CDR3 DNA: TGCGCCAGCAGCGCGGTGCCCGTCTCTGGAAACACCATATATTTT

CDR3 length: 15
clone size: NA
D gene: NA
J gene: TRBJ2-7
V gene: TRBV27
CDR3 protein: CASSLSLGPSYEQYF
CDR3 DNA: TGTGCCAGCAGTTTGTCCCTCGGGCCCTCCTACGAGCAGTACTTC

CDR3 length: 13
clone size: NA
D gene: NA
J gene: TRBJ1-2
V gene: TRBV2
CDR3 protein: CAIELMVPYGYTF
CDR3 DNA: TGTGCCATTGAGCTTATGGTCCCCTATGGCTACACCTTC

CDR3 length: 15
clone size: few
D gene: NA
J gene: TRBJ2-4
V gene: TRBV18
CDR3 protein: CASSPGEVAKNIQYF
CDR3 DNA: TGTGCCAGCTCACCGGGCGAGGTAGCCAAAAACATTCAGTACTTC

CDR3 length: 17
clone size: NA
D gene: NA
J gene: TRBJ1-3
V gene: TRBV4-1
CDR3 protein: CASSPQGVGYVRNTIYF
CDR3 DNA: TGCGCCAGCAGCCCCCAAGGAGTAGGGTATGTTAGAAACACCATATATTTT

CDR3 length: 16
clone size: NA
D gene: TRBD2
J gene: TRBJ2-3
V gene: TRBV7-9
CDR3 protein: CASSLGSGGGPDTQYF
CDR3 DNA: TGTGCCAGCAGCTTAGGAAGCGGGGGGGGGCCAGATACGCAGTATTTT

CDR3 length: 14
clone size: NA
D gene: NA
J gene: TRBJ2-2
V gene: TRBV6-5
CDR3 protein: CASSRSGYTGELFF
CDR3 DNA: TGTGCCAGCAGCCGTTCTGGGTACACCGGGGAGCTGTTTTTT

CDR3 length: 12
clone size: NA
D gene: NA
J gene: TRBJ1-1
V gene: TRBV29-1
CDR3 protein: CSALRPNTEAFF
CDR3 DNA: TGCAGCGCCCTAAGGCCGAACACTGAAGCTTTCTTT

CDR3 length: 12
clone size: NA
D gene: NA
J gene: TRBJ2-3
V gene: TRBV7-2
CDR3 protein: CASRPSTDTQYF
CDR3 DNA: TGTGCCAGCAGACCTAGCACAGATACGCAGTATTTT